Following are 19 T cell receptor beta chains from one sample sequenced in a study of blood T cell repertoires in COVID-19. TCRdb's table, derived via immunoSEQ multiplex PCR, lists solely in-frame clones and lacks some. This sample has some 30,000 clones, with roughly 85% found just once. Sequencing was performed on peripheral blood. Source of these receptors: a man aged 55 to 69 with active COVID-19.

The rearrangement uses TRBV2 and TRBJ1-2, with 8 positions matching TRBD1. The germline V gene encodes CDR1 SNHLY and CDR2 FYNNEI. The trim removed 5 bases at V and 5 bases at J, leaving 7 bases unmatched. This CDR3 contains 14 residues. This CDR3 reads CASSTTGAAYGYTF. CDR3 bases: TGTGCCAGCAGTACGACAGGGGCTGCTTATGGCTACACCTTC.

This clone came up a few times. The chain carries TRBV5-4 and TRBJ2-5; 7 bases fit TRBD1. The V segment lost 4 bases and the J segment 5 bases; nucleotides outside the gene matches: 14. CDR1 is SGHNT and CDR2 is YYREEE in the germline V gene (reference sequence). The CDR3 has 16 residues. The CDR3 loop is CASSPGTAVSGETQYF. CDR3 bases: TGTGCCAGCAGCCCCGGGACAGCGGTATCGGGGGAGACCCAGTACTTC.

The gene calls are TRBV7-8 and TRBJ1-2; D remains ambiguous. CDR1 is SGHVS, CDR2 FQNEAQ, per germline. V was clipped by 1 base and J by 10 bases, with 16 bases between them. The CDR3 is 14 residues long. The CDR3 nucleotides are TGTGCCAGCAGCTTAGATCCGTTACTCCCTGCCTACACCTTC. It is translated as CASSLDPLLPAYTF.

This chain uses TRBV28 with TRBJ2-7, with TRBD2 identical over 7 bases. Germline loops: CDR1 MDHEN, CDR2 SYDVKM. V lost 5 bases and J lost 4; bases outside the gene matches: 8. The CDR3 is made up of 14 amino acids. The CDR3, as DNA: TGTGCCAGCAGTCCCCGGACTAGTAAGTACGAGCAGTACTTC. Amino acid sequence: CASSPRTSKYEQYF.

The V and J genes are TRBV19 and TRBJ2-2, with 11 nucleotides matching TRBD2. Germline CDR1 and CDR2: LNHDA and SQIVND (reference sequence). V shed 7 bases and J 7 bases; nucleotides not matched to a gene: 14. The CDR3 loop spans 17 amino acids. CDR3 sequence (DNA): TGTGCCAGTACCCAATCCGGGACTAGCGGCAGGGGCGGGGAGCTGTTTTTT. It is translated as CASTQSGTSGRGGELFF.

This clone showed up just once. The chain carries TRBV6-5 and TRBJ2-3, with 7 bases aligning to TRBD1. V was clipped by 6 bases and J by 4 bases; unmatched bases: 7. The CDR3 consists of 14 residues. Germline V gene lookup returns CDR1 MNHEY and CDR2 SVGAGI. In DNA, the CDR3 is TGTGCCAGCAGAGCGAGGGACAGCCCAGATACGCAGTATTTT. Amino acid sequence: CASRARDSPDTQYF.

The genes are TRBV5-1 and TRBJ2-1, with 7 bases lining up with TRBD1. The CDR3 runs 20 residues. Trimming took 4 bases from V and 4 from J; bases not matched to a gene: 23. In germline, CDR1 is SGHRS, CDR2 YFSETQ. The CDR3: CASSRTTTIRGQFLYNEQFF. The CDR3 DNA sequence: TGCGCCAGCAGCCGGACGACGACCATCAGGGGACAGTTCCTTTACAATGAGCAGTTCTTC.

V is TRBV2 and J is TRBJ2-1; D possibly corresponds to TRBD2 (6 bases). V was shortened by 3 bases and J by 7 bases, with 16 bases between the two germline ends. CDR3 length equals 15 residues. Germline assignment: CDR1 SNHLY and CDR2 FYNNEI. CDR3 sequence reads: CASSEKEGPTNEQFF. CDR3 nucleotides: TGTGCCAGCAGTGAGAAGGAGGGCCCTACGAATGAGCAGTTCTTC.

In its sample, this clone ranks as medium-sized. The V call is TRBV6-4, the J call TRBJ2-2, with 10 bases matching TRBD2. Germline loops: CDR1 MRHNA, CDR2 SNTAGT. The trim removed 7 bases at V and 3 bases at J, leaving 2 bases unmatched. This CDR3 has 14 amino acids. The CDR3 sequence is CASKGLAHTGELFF. CDR3 nucleotides: TGTGCCAGCAAGGGACTAGCGCACACCGGGGAGCTGTTTTTT.

This chain joins TRBV18 and TRBJ2-5; 8 positions agree with TRBD1. V shed 6 bases, J shed 6 bases, and the junction held 9 bases outside the gene matches. CDR1 is KGHSH, CDR2 LQKENI, per germline. This CDR3 spans 14 amino acids. CDR3 amino acids: CASSQDRDSKTQYF. CDR3 nucleotide sequence: TGTGCCAGCTCCCAGGACAGGGACTCAAAGACCCAGTACTTC.

This sequence joins TRBV7-8 and TRBJ2-1; 7 bases fit TRBD2. V trimming: 1 base; J trimming: 13 bases; junction bases outside the gene matches: 4. Per germline, CDR1 SGHVS and CDR2 FQNEAQ. The CDR3 has 12 residues. The CDR3 spells CASSLGGREQFF. CDR3 nucleotide sequence: TGTGCCAGCAGCTTAGGGGGGAGGGAACAGTTCTTC.

This chain links TRBV4-2 with TRBJ2-2; 11 bases line up with TRBD1. This CDR3 comprises 16 residues. Trimming removed 3 bases from V and 3 bases from J; junction bases left unmatched: 3. Per germline, CDR1 LGHNA and CDR2 YNFKEQ. The CDR3 here is CASSQMGQGDTGELFF. CDR3 bases: TGTGCCAGCAGCCAGATGGGACAGGGGGACACCGGGGAGCTGTTTTTT.

The chain employs TRBV5-6 and TRBJ2-1, with 11 bases identical to TRBD2. Trimming at V came to 4 bases and at J to 4 bases, leaving 4 bases not matched to a gene. From germline, CDR1 is SGHDT and CDR2 YYEEEE. The CDR3 runs 15 residues. CDR3 sequence: CASSRTSGGYNEQFF. In DNA, the CDR3 is TGTGCCAGCAGCCGTACTAGCGGGGGATACAATGAGCAGTTCTTC. The complete variable domain, with remaining parts taken from reference TRBV5-6 and TRBJ2-1, reads DAGVTQSPTHLIKTRGQQVTLRCSPKSGHDTVSWYQQALGQGPQFIFQYYEEEERQRGNFPDRFSGHQFPNYSSELNVNALLLGDSALYLCASSRTSGGYNEQFFGPGTRLTVL.

The CDR3 is CASSEWLYGYTF. CDR3 nucleotide sequence: TGTGCCAGCAGTGAATGGCTCTATGGCTACACCTTC. The chain joins TRBV25-1 to TRBJ1-2; D is ambiguous. Trimming pared 1 base from V and 4 bases from J, leaving 4 bases between. The germline gives CDR1 MGHDK, CDR2 SYGVNS. The CDR3 extends over 12 amino acids.

V usage is TRBV19 and J usage is TRBJ2-7; weak D call: TRBD1 (6 bases). Germline-derived CDR1 and CDR2 are LNHDA and SQIVND (reference sequence). This CDR3 spans 16 amino acids. V was clipped by 5 bases and J by 0 bases, with 17 bases between them. The CDR3 loop is CASSPSDSDSSYEQYF. The CDR3 bases are TGTGCCAGTAGTCCCTCGGACAGTGACAGCTCCTACGAGCAGTACTTC.

V is TRBV6-2 or TRBV6-3 and J is TRBJ2-1; 10 nucleotides align to TRBD2. This CDR3 is built from 14 residues. V lost 5 bases, J lost 6 bases, and 4 bases stayed unmatched. The germline V gene encodes CDR1 MNHEY and CDR2 SVGEGT. CDR3 loop: CASSPGLASNEQFF. CDR3 DNA: TGTGCCAGCAGTCCGGGACTAGCGTCCAATGAGCAGTTCTTC.

The chain links TRBV5-1 to TRBJ1-2; 7 nucleotides align to TRBD1. The germline CDR1 and CDR2 sequences are SGHRS and YFSETQ. V was clipped by 4 bases and J by 4 bases; unmatched bases: 10. The CDR3 covers 15 residues. This CDR3 is CASSLTGTEAYGYTF. The CDR3 DNA reads as TGCGCCAGCAGCCTTACCGGGACAGAAGCCTATGGCTACACCTTC.

V usage is TRBV9 and J usage is TRBJ1-6; 9 positions agree with TRBD1. The V and J ends lost 4 bases and 5 bases, in that order; junction bases with no gene match: 4. From germline, CDR1 is SGDLS and CDR2 YYNGEE. CDR3 length: 15 amino acids. CDR3 sequence reads: CASSYRGRDNSPLHF. CDR3 sequence (DNA): TGTGCCAGCAGCTACAGGGGGCGAGATAATTCACCCCTCCACTTT.

There are a few counts of this clone. The DNA for the CDR3 is TGCGCCAGCAGCCAACAGAAACAGGCGGGGCAGGGTAGGATGAACACTGAAGCTTTCTTT. Encoded protein: CASSQQKQAGQGRMNTEAFF. The chain joins TRBV5-1 to TRBJ1-1; possibly TRBD1 for D (5 bases). With 4 bases removed from V and 0 bases from J, the gap between germline ends came to 28 bases. Germline values: CDR1 SGHRS, CDR2 YFSETQ. The CDR3 is 20 residues long. The full variable domain, in which reference TRBV5-1 and TRBJ1-1 provide the parts outside the CDR3, is KAGVTQTPRYLIKTRGQQVTLSCSPISGHRSVSWYQQTPGQGLQFLFEYFSETQRNKGNFPGRFSGRQFSNSRSEMNVSTLELGDSALYLCASSQQKQAGQGRMNTEAFFGQGTRLTVV.